A single sample gave rise to the 7 T cell receptor beta chains below, sequenced in a study of early stage breast cancer tumors. Clones were read by immunoSEQ multiplex PCR, and TCRdb kept only the in-frame ones, dropping some. The sample carries approximately 8,000 clones, approximately 65% recorded once. Sequencing input: breast tumor tissue. These receptors originate from a person aged 70 to 85 with breast cancer.

V is TRBV6-4 and J is TRBJ2-1; 8 nucleotides agree with TRBD2. The CDR3 runs 15 residues. Per the germline V gene, CDR1 is MRHNA and CDR2 is SNTAGT. The ends lost 2 bases at V and 1 base at J; junction bases unmatched: 1. The CDR3 sequence: CASSDVAGSYNEQFF. In DNA, the CDR3 is TGTGCCAGCAGTGACGTAGCGGGGTCCTACAATGAGCAGTTCTTC.

The gene calls are TRBV10-3 and TRBJ1-2; possibly TRBD1 for D (5 bases). The CDR3 runs to 13 residues. V lost 3 bases, J lost 4 bases, and 9 bases lay in between. Germline CDR1 ENHRY, CDR2 SYGVKD. Here the CDR3 reads CAISDSTVYGYTF. The CDR3 nucleotides read TGTGCCATCAGTGACTCGACAGTCTATGGCTACACCTTC.

The CDR3 sequence is CASSRGQGAYEQYF. The CDR3 bases are TGCGCCAGCAGCCGGGGACAGGGGGCCTACGAGCAGTACTTC. The chain links TRBV4-1 to TRBJ2-5; 11 nucleotides align to TRBD1. The end of the DNA is better explained by TRBJ2-7, so the J call may be wrong. Germline assignment: CDR1 MGHRA and CDR2 YSYEKL. The length of the CDR3 is 14 residues.

The genes are TRBV7-3 and TRBJ2-2; possibly TRBD2 for D (7 bases). Germline CDR1 reads SGHTA; CDR2 reads FQGTGA. This CDR3 comprises 14 residues. The V end was cut by 2 bases, the J end by 4 bases, with 8 bases between. The CDR3 is CASSLAGATGELFF. CDR3 sequence (DNA): TGTGCCAGCAGCTTAGCGGGGGCCACCGGGGAGCTGTTTTTT.

This rearrangement joins TRBV28 to TRBJ1-6; 9 bases match TRBD1. CDR3 length: 15 residues. Germline lookup yields CDR1 MDHEN and CDR2 SYDVKM. The V segment lost 4 bases and the J segment 7 bases; nucleotides outside the gene matches: 5. CDR3 sequence reads: CASSSGQGWNSPLHF. In nucleotides, the CDR3 is TGTGCCAGCAGTTCTGGACAGGGGTGGAATTCACCCCTCCACTTT.

The J gene is TRBJ1-5, the V gene TRBV7-9, with 8 bases that match TRBD1. The CDR3 has 15 amino acids. Per germline, CDR1 SEHNR and CDR2 FQNEAQ (reference sequence). The V gene end was trimmed by 5 bases and the J gene end by 2 bases; junction bases not matched to a gene: 5. CDR3: CASSADRGGNQPQHF. CDR3 DNA: TGTGCCAGCAGCGCCGACAGGGGAGGCAATCAGCCCCAGCATTTT.

This clone was recorded a few times. V usage is TRBV4-2 and J usage is TRBJ2-1, with 10 bases lining up with TRBD2. Germline values: CDR1 LGHNA, CDR2 YNFKEQ. The CDR3 totals 14 residues. The trim removed 4 bases at V and 4 bases at J, leaving 1 base unmatched. Here the CDR3 reads CASSRTSGYNEQFF. CDR3 DNA sequence: TGTGCCAGCAGCCGGACTAGCGGTTACAATGAGCAGTTCTTC.